This TCR beta chain stems from a study of blood T cell repertoires in COVID-19. Study-wide background: Sources were T cells, B-cell-depleted T cells, or PBMCs; the material itself was cDNA or gDNA.

Original processing notes: Reference gene primers were amplified, and this amplification served to estimate nucleated cell counts. The method was immunoSEQ multiplex PCR; TCRdb's version includes in-frame clones alone and lacks a portion of them. V, J and clone size reflect that table, while D and trimming were determined from the DNA. There are approximately 210,000 clones in the sample; 80% to 85% occur only once, and around 9.3% lies in the top ten. This clone came up a few times. Other DNA sequences of this sample code for an identical CDR3. The CDR3 consists of 14 residues. Trimming removed 4 bases from V and 1 base from J; junction bases left unmatched: 1. Germline loops: CDR1 SGHTA, CDR2 FQGNSA. Those enrolled, adults aged 18 to 89 years, came from about two dozen US areas.

Sequenced input: PBMCs or T cells enriched from blood (not recorded which). The sequence was obtained from a woman between 45 and 60 years old with acute COVID-19. This chain connects TRBV7-2 to TRBJ2-7, with 10 bases lining up with TRBD1. Written as DNA, the CDR3 is TGTGCCAGCAGCTGGACAGGGGGTTCCTACGAGCAGTACTTC. Translating it yields CASSWTGGSYEQYF.